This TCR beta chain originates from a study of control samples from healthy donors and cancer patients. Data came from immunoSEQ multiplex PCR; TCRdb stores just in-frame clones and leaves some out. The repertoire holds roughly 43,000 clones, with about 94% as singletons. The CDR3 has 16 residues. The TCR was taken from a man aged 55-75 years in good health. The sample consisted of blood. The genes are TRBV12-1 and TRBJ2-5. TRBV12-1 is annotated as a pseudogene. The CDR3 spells CASSVEGLLSCETQYF. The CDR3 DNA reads TGTGCCAGCAGCGTCGAGGGGCTACTCTCTTGTGAGACCCAGTACTTC.